These T cell receptor beta chains were read from a single sample in a study of cytomegalovirus exposure and HLA in healthy donors. Some clones are missing from TCRdb's copy, which holds only in-frame ones; the method was immunoSEQ multiplex PCR. The sample shows 90,000 to 150,000 clones, roughly 72% of them seen only once. The specimen sequenced was PBMCs. These receptors came from a woman between 45 and 65 years old in good health and CMV-seropositive. Both conserved end residues are part of each CDR3. Each record gives: D gene, J gene, CDR3 length, clone size, V gene, CDR3 protein, CDR3 DNA. D genes are given only for firm matches. Clone size is given for some rows only: seen once, a few or many times, or a class if the clone is expanded.

.	TRBJ2-7	13	.	TRBV4-2	CASSQFGGNEQYF	TGTGCCAGCAGCCAATTTGGCGGGAACGAGCAGTACTTC
.	TRBJ2-5	13	.	TRBV30	CAWSVLSAETQYF	TGTGCCTGGAGTGTACTGTCCGCTGAGACCCAGTACTTC
.	TRBJ2-5	13	.	TRBV27	CASSSTGRETQYF	TGTGCCAGCAGTAGTACAGGGAGAGAGACCCAGTACTTC
.	TRBJ2-7	13	once	TRBV15	CATSRVTGTEQYF	TGTGCCACCAGCAGAGTAACAGGGACCGAGCAGTACTTC
TRBD2	TRBJ2-2	15	.	TRBV5-4	CASSPGRGGSGELFF	TGTGCCAGCAGCCCTGGACGGGGGGGCTCCGGGGAGCTGTTTTTT
.	TRBJ2-1	13	.	TRBV27	CASSNTGYNEQFF	TGTGCCAGCAGCAATACAGGGTACAATGAGCAGTTCTTC
.	TRBJ2-7	14	few	TRBV19	CASSIGPGTYEQYF	TGTGCCAGTAGTATCGGTCCGGGAACCTACGAGCAGTACTTC
TRBD1	TRBJ1-2	15	once	TRBV9	CASSVTGGAGGGYTF	TGTGCCAGCAGCGTAACAGGGGGCGCAGGGGGTGGCTACACCTTC
TRBD1	TRBJ2-5	13	.	TRBV7-2	CASSRTGVETQYF	TGTGCCAGCAGCAGAACAGGGGTGGAGACCCAGTACTTC
TRBD2	TRBJ2-1	17	.	TRBV5-1	CASSRATSGSQSYEQFF	TGCGCCAGCAGCCGAGCAACTAGCGGGAGTCAATCTTATGAGCAGTTCTTC
.	TRBJ2-2	15	.	TRBV5-1	CASSQGHTNTGELFF	TGCGCCAGCAGCCAAGGACATACGAACACCGGGGAGCTGTTTTTT
TRBD1	TRBJ1-1	15	.	TRBV7-2	CASSSVRGPGGRAFF	TGTGCCAGCAGCTCAGTCAGGGGGCCCGGAGGTAGAGCTTTCTTT
.	TRBJ1-1	14	.	TRBV19	CASNRDRMNTEAFF	TGTGCCAGCAACCGGGATAGGATGAACACTGAAGCTTTCTTT
TRBD2	TRBJ2-5	19	.	TRBV18	CASSPEPTWTSGYQETQYF	TGTGCCAGCTCACCAGAACCTACGTGGACTAGCGGGTACCAAGAGACCCAGTACTTC
.	TRBJ2-2	15	.	TRBV10-3	CAIAGGAANTGELFF	TGTGCCATCGCAGGTGGGGCAGCGAACACCGGGGAGCTGTTTTTT
.	TRBJ1-1	14	.	TRBV2	CASSVRGKGTEAFF	TGTGCCAGCAGTGTGCGGGGGAAAGGGACTGAAGCTTTCTTT
.	TRBJ1-2	12	.	TRBV29-1	CSVSTYNYGYTF	TGCAGCGTTTCGACTTATAACTATGGCTACACCTTC
.	TRBJ2-2	16	.	TRBV29-1	CSVEDGGGRNTGELFF	TGCAGCGTTGAAGATGGGGGGGGCAGAAACACCGGGGAGCTGTTTTTT
TRBD1	TRBJ1-1	13	few	TRBV19	CASGGQANTEAFF	TGTGCCAGTGGGGGACAGGCGAACACTGAAGCTTTCTTT
.	TRBJ1-2	16	.	TRBV6-1	CASSEAVFGGTYGYTF	TGTGCCAGCAGTGAAGCGGTTTTCGGCGGGACCTATGGCTACACCTTC
TRBD1	TRBJ1-1	12	few	TRBV4-1	CASSQGQGAAFF	TGCGCCAGCAGCCAAGGGCAGGGGGCAGCTTTCTTT
TRBD2	TRBJ2-3	19	.	TRBV7-2	CASSLVTGLAGGEGDTQYF	TGTGCCAGCAGCTTAGTTACGGGACTAGCGGGGGGCGAAGGAGATACGCAGTATTTT
TRBD1	TRBJ1-4	13	.	TRBV28	CGIRGRTNEKLFF	TGTGGGATCAGGGGGCGAACTAATGAAAAACTGTTTTTT
.	TRBJ1-3	16	.	TRBV5-4	CASSLARGGPRNTIYF	TGTGCCAGCAGCTTGGCCCGAGGAGGGCCAAGAAACACCATATATTTT
TRBD2	TRBJ2-5	16	.	TRBV7-2	CASSSLAGALQETQYF	TGTGCCAGCAGCTCTTTAGCGGGAGCGCTCCAAGAGACCCAGTACTTC
TRBD1	TRBJ1-1	14	.	TRBV6-4	CASSGGTGNTEAFF	TGTGCCAGCAGTGGTGGGACAGGGAACACTGAAGCTTTCTTT
.	TRBJ2-6	15	.	TRBV5-1	CASSPTSPGANVLTF	TGCGCCAGCAGCCCGACTAGTCCTGGGGCCAACGTCCTGACTTTC
TRBD1	TRBJ2-1	15	once	TRBV4-1	CASSQGQGPGNEQFF	TGCGCCAGCAGCCAAGGACAGGGGCCCGGCAATGAGCAGTTCTTC
.	TRBJ2-7	13	.	TRBV28	CASTLTSSYEQYF	TGTGCCAGCACTCTAACGAGCTCCTACGAGCAGTACTTC
.	TRBJ2-2	14	.	TRBV19	CASSITRLVGELFF	TGTGCCAGTAGTATCACTAGGTTGGTGGGGGAGCTGTTTTTT
.	TRBJ1-4	15	.	TRBV11-1	CASSFSSRVGEKLFF	TGTGCCAGCAGCTTTTCTTCGCGGGTTGGTGAAAAACTGTTTTTT
.	TRBJ1-5	13	.	TRBV7-8	CASSSRGDQPQHF	TGTGCCAGCAGCTCCCGGGGGGATCAGCCCCAGCATTTT
.	TRBJ2-1	13	once	TRBV29-1	CSVRRQEVSEQFF	TGCAGCGTCCGACGCCAAGAGGTTAGTGAGCAGTTCTTC
TRBD1	TRBJ1-1	13	.	TRBV29-1	CSVGTGATTEAFF	TGCAGCGTGGGGACAGGGGCCACCACTGAAGCTTTCTTT
TRBD1	TRBJ1-3	16	.	TRBV6-6	CASGDSSMVSGNTIYF	TGTGCCAGCGGGGACAGCTCCATGGTCTCTGGAAACACCATATATTTT
TRBD2	TRBJ2-5	15	.	TRBV18	CASSRATSSQETQYF	TGTGCCAGCTCACGGGCGACTAGCTCCCAAGAGACCCAGTACTTC
.	TRBJ2-3	13	once	TRBV28	CASSLPTDYTQYF	TGTGCCAGCAGTCTACCGACAGATTATACGCAGTATTTT